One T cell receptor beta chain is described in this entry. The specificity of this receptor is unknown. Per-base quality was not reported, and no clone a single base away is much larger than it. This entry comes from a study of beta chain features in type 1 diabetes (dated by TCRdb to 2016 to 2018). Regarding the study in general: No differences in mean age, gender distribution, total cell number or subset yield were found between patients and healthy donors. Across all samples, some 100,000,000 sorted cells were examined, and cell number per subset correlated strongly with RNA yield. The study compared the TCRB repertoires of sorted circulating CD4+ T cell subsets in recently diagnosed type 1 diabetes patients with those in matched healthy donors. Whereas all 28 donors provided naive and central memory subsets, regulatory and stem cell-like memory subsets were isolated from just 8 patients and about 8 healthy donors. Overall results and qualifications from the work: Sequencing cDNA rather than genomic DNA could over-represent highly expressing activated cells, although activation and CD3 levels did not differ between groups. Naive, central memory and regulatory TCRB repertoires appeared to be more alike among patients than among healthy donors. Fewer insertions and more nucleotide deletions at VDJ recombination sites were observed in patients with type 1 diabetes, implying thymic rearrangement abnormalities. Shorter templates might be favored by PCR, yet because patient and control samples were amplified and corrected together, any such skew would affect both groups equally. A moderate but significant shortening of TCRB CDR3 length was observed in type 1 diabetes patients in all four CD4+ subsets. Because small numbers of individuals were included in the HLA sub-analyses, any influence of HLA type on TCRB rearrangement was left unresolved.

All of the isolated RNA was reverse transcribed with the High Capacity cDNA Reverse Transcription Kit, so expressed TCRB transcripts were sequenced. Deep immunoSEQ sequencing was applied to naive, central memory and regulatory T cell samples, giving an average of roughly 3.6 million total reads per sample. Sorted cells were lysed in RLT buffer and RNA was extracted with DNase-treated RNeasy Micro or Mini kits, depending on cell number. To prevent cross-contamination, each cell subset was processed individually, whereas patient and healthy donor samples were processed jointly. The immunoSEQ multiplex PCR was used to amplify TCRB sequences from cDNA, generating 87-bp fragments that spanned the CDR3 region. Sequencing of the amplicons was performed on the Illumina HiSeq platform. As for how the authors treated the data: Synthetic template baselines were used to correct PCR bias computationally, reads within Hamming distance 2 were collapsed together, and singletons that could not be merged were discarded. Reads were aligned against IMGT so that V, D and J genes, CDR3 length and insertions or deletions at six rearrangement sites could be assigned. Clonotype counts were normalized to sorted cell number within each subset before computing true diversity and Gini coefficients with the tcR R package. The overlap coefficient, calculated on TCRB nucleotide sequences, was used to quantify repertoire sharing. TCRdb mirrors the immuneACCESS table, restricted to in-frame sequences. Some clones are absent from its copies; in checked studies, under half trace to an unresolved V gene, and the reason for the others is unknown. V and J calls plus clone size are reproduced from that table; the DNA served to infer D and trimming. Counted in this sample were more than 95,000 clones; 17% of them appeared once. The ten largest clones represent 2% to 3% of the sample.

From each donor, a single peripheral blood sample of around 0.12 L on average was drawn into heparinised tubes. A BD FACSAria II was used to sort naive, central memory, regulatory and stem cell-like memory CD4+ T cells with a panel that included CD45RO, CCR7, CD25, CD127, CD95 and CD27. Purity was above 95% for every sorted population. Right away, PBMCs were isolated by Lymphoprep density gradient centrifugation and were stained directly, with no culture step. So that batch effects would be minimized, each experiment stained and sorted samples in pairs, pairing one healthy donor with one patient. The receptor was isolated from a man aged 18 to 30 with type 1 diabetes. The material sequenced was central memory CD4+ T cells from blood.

The CDR3: CASFKGSGNTIYF. The nucleotide sequence reads as follows: TGTGCCAGCTTTAAGGGGTCGGGAAACACCATATATTTT. The rearrangement combines TRBV6-5 with TRBJ1-3; the D region possibly corresponds to TRBD1 (5 bases align). From the cysteine up to the phenylalanine, the CDR3 has a length of 13 residues. Only the CDR3 region is kept as DNA, spanning 39 bases read in frame from base 1. The germline V gene gives CDR1 as MNHEY and CDR2 as SVGAGI. Trimming takes 8 bases from V and 4 bases from J, and the germline ends sit 12 bases apart.